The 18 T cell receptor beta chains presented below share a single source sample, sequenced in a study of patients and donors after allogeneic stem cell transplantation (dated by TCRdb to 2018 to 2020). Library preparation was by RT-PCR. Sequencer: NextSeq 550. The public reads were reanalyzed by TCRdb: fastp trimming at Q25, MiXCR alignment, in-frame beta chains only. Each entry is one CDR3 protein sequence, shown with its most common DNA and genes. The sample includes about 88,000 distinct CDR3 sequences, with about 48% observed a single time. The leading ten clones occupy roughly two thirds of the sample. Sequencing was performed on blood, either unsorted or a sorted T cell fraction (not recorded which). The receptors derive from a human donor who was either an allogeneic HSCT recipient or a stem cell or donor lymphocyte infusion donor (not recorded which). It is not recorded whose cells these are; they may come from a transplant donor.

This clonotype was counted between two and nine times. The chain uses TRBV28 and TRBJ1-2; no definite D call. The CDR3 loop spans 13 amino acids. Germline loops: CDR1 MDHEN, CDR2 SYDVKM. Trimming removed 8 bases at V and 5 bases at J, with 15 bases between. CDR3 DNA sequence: TGTGCCAGCGCCCTTGAGGGCTCGTATGGCTACACCTTC. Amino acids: CASALEGSYGYTF.

For the CDR3, the DNA is TGTGCCAGCACCCCCGGACGGGGCTCCTACGAGCAGTACTTC. It encodes CASTPGRGSYEQYF. V usage is TRBV9 and J usage is TRBJ2-7; D might be TRBD2 (5 bases). Trimming removed 6 bases from V and 0 bases from J, with 13 bases in between. This CDR3 has 14 residues. Germline assignment: CDR1 SGDLS and CDR2 YYNGEE.

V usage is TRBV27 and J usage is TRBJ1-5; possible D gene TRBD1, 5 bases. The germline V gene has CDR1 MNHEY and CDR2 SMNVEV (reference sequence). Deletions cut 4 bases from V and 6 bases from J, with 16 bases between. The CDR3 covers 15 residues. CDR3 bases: TGTGCCAGCAGTTCAATGGGGCCTGTGGTTCAGCCCCAGCATTTT. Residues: CASSSMGPVVQPQHF.

CDR3 region: CASSLVSVGTRGNTIYF. CDR3 DNA: TGTGCCAGCAGCTTAGTTAGTGTAGGGACTCGGGGAAACACCATATATTTT. The chain is built from TRBV7-2 and TRBJ1-3; possible D gene TRBD1, 5 bases. V was cut by 1 base and J by 4 bases, with 17 bases left in between. Germline V gene sequence: CDR1 SGHTA, CDR2 FQGNSA. The CDR3 has 17 residues. The whole variable domain, filled in from reference TRBV7-2 and TRBJ1-3, reads GAGVSQSPSNKVTEKGKDVELRCDPISGHTALYWYRQSLGQGLEFLIYFQGNSAPDKSGLPSDRFSAERTGGSVSTLTIQRTQQEDSAVYLCASSLVSVGTRGNTIYFGEGSWLTVV.

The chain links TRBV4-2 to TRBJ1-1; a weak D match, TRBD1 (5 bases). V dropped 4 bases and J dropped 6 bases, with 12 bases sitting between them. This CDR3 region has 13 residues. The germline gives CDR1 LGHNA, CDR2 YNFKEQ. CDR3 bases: TGTGCCAGCAGCCTTGATCGGGGCCCTGAAGCTTTCTTT. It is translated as CASSLDRGPEAFF.

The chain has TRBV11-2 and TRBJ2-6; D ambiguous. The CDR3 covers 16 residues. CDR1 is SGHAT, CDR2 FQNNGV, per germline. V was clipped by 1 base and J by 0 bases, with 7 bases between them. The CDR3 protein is CASSLGASSGANVLTF. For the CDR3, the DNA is TGTGCCAGCAGCTTAGGTGCTAGCTCTGGGGCCAACGTCCTGACTTTC.

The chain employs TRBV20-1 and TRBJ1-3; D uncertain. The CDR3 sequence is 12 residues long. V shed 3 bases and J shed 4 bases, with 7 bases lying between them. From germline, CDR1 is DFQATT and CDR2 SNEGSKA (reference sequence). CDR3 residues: CSARDQGNTIYF. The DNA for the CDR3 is TGCAGTGCTAGGGACCAGGGAAACACCATATATTTT.

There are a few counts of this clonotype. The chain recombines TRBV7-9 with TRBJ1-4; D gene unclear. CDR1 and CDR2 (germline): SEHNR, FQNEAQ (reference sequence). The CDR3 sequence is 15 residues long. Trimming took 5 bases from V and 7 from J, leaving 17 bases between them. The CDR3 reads CASSLPVEWFEKLFF. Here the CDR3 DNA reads TGTGCCAGCAGCCTACCGGTTGAATGGTTTGAAAAACTGTTTTTT.

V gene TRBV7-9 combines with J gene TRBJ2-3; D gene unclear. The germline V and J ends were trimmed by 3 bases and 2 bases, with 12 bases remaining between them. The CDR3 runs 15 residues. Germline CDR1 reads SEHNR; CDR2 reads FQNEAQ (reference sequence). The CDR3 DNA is TGTGCCAGCAGCTTCTTTCAGAGCCTCACAGATACGCAGTATTTT. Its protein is CASSFFQSLTDTQYF.

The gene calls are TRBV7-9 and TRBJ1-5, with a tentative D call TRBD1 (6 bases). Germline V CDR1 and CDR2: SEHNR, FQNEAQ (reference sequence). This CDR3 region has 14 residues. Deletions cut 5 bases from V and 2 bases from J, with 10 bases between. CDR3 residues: CASSVEGGNQPQHF. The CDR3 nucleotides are TGTGCCAGCAGCGTCGAGGGGGGCAATCAGCCCCAGCATTTT.

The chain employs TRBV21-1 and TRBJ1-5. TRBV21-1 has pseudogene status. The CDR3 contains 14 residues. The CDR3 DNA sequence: TGTGCCAGCAGGAAAAGACAGTCCCATCAGCCCCAGCATTTT. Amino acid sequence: CASRKRQSHQPQHF.

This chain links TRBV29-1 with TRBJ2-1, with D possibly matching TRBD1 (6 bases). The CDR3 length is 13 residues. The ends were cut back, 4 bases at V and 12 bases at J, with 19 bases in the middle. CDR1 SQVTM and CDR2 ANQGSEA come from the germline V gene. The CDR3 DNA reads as TGCAGCGTTGTCGGCAGGGGCCTAGATGGGCAGTTCTTC. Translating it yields CSVVGRGLDGQFF.

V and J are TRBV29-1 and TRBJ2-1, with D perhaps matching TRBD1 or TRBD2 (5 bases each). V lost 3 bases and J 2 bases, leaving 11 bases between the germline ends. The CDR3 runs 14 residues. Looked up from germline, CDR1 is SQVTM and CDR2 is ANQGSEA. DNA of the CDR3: TGCAGCGTTGAGTGGGACGGCGCCTACAATGAGCAGTTCTTC. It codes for CSVEWDGAYNEQFF.

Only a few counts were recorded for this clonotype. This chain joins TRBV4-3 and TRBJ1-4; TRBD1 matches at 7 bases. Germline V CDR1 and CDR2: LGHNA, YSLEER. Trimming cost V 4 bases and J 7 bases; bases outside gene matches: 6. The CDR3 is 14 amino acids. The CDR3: CASSLDRVVEKLFF. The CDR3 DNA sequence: TGCGCCAGCAGCCTAGACAGGGTGGTTGAAAAACTGTTTTTT.

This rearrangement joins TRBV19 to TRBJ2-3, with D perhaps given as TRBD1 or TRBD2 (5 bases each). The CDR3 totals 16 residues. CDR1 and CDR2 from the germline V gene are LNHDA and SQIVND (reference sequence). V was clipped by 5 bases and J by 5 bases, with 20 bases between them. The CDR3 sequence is CASSDWLEDGGDTQYF. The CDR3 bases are TGTGCCAGTAGTGACTGGCTAGAGGATGGGGGAGATACGCAGTATTTT.

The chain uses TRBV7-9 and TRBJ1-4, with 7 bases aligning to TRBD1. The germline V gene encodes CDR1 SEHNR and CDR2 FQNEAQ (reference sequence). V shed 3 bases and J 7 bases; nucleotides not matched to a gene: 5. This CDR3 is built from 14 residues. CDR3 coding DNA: TGTGCCAGCAGCTTCGGACAGGAGGGTGAAAAACTGTTTTTT. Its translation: CASSFGQEGEKLFF. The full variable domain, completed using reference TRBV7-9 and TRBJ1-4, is DTGVSQNPRHKITKRGQNVTFRCDPISEHNRLYWYRQTLGQGPEFLTYFQNEAQLEKSRLLSDRFSAERPKGSFSTLEIQRTEQGDSAMYLCASSFGQEGEKLFFGSGTQLSVL.

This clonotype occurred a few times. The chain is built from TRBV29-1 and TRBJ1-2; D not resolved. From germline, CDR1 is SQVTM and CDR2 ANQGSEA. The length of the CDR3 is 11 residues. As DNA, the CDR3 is TGCAGGGCGGGCGGTAACTATGGCTACACCTTC. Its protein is CRAGGNYGYTF.

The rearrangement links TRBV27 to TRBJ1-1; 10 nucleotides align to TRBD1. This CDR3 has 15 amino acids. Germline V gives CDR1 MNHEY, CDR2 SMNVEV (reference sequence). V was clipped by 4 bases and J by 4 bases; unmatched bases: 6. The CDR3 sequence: CASSSRDRGFTEAFF. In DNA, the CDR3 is TGTGCCAGCAGTTCCCGGGACAGGGGATTCACTGAAGCTTTCTTT.